This T cell receptor (beta chain) emerged from a study of shared clonotypes between healthy human individuals. Germline CDR1 reads LNHDA; CDR2 reads SQIVND (reference sequence). CDR3 length: 11 amino acids. Trimming pared 6 bases from V and 4 bases from J, leaving 6 bases between. Turning to this clone: Different DNA sequences within this sample yield the same CDR3.

The assay was immunoSEQ multiplex PCR, and TCRdb's table has in-frame clones only and misses some. The sample lists over a million clones; approximately 98.5% were seen once. The origin of this receptor is a man under 40 in good health. The material sequenced was naive CD4+ T cells sorted from blood. The subset is: CD45RA+ positively selected. J is TRBJ1-2 and V is TRBV19; D remains ambiguous. The CDR3 here is CASSVGYGYTF. CDR3 coding DNA: TGTGCCAGTAGCGTCGGCTATGGCTACACCTTC.